Shown below are 20 T cell receptor beta chains from a single sample sequenced in a study of T cell changes during pregnancy in multiple sclerosis. Libraries were prepared by immunoSEQ multiplex PCR; TCRdb keeps only in-frame clonotypes and omits some of them. The profile shows tens of thousands of clones, under 95% of them singletons. The material was CD4+ T cells from peripheral blood mononuclear cells, obtained in the second trimester of pregnancy. These receptors were collected from a female donor with multiple sclerosis, enrolled in a pregnancy study.

V usage is TRBV7-6 and J usage is TRBJ1-2; maybe TRBD1 (6 bases). The CDR3 covers 15 residues. V lost 5 bases to trimming and J lost 2 bases, with 15 bases between them. Germline assignment: CDR1 SGHVS and CDR2 FNYEAQ. CDR3 amino acids: CASSSTGTPNYGYTF. DNA of the CDR3: TGTGCCAGCAGCAGTACCGGGACACCGAACTATGGCTACACCTTC.

Points on this clone: A junction boundary mismatches the germline segment, possibly from a read error. The chain is built from TRBV9 and TRBJ1-4, with TRBD1 matching over 7 bases. This CDR3 is built from 14 residues. Looked up from germline, CDR1 is SGDLS and CDR2 is YYNGEE. The CDR3 loop is CASSVEGAPEELFF. In DNA form, the CDR3 reads TGTGCCAGCAGCGTAGAGGGGGCCCCTGAAGAACTGTTTTTT.

The genes are TRBV25-1 and TRBJ2-3; TRBD1 agrees at 10 bases. Trimming at V came to 4 bases and at J to 2 bases, leaving 6 bases not matched to a gene. CDR1 is MGHDK, CDR2 SYGVNS, per germline. The CDR3 consists of 16 residues. The CDR3 DNA reads as TGTGCCAGCAGTGGCCCCGGGACAGGGGTCACAGATACGCAGTATTTT. It specifies CASSGPGTGVTDTQYF. The whole variable domain, filled in from reference TRBV25-1 and TRBJ2-3, reads EADIYQTPRYLVIGTGKKITLECSQTMGHDKMYWYQQDPGMELHLIHYSYGVNSTEKGDLSSESTVSRIRTEHFPLTLESARPSHTSQYLCASSGPGTGVTDTQYFGPGTRLTVL.

V usage is TRBV7-2 and J usage is TRBJ2-3; D is possibly TRBD1 (5 bases). With 1 base removed from V and 6 bases from J, the gap between germline ends came to 11 bases. The CDR3 is made up of 14 amino acids. Looked up from germline, CDR1 is SGHTA and CDR2 is FQGNSA. In DNA form, the CDR3 reads TGTGCCAGCAGCTTAGGGGGCCGGGCGGATACGCAGTATTTT. Protein: CASSLGGRADTQYF.

The chain uses TRBV6-5 and TRBJ2-7, with 13 bases matching TRBD2. There are 14 residues in the CDR3. The V segment lost 4 bases and the J segment 7 bases; nucleotides outside the gene matches: 4. CDR1 is MNHEY, CDR2 SVGAGI, per germline. The CDR3 loop reads CASSSGLAGVEQYF. As DNA, the CDR3 is TGTGCCAGCAGTTCTGGACTAGCGGGGGTTGAGCAGTACTTC.

This clone was observed a single time. The chain employs TRBV30 and TRBJ1-1; no firm D call. CDR1 is GTSNPN and CDR2 is SVGIG in the germline V gene (reference sequence). V lost 2 bases, J lost 0 bases, and 16 bases lay in between. There are 16 residues in the CDR3. The CDR3 bases are TGTGCCTGGAGTTTCTGGGTGCCGGGGATGAACACTGAAGCTTTCTTT. Translation gives CAWSFWVPGMNTEAFF.

In this sample, this clone turned up a few times. This chain uses TRBV6-5 with TRBJ1-6; no reliable D call. The germline V gene has CDR1 MNHEY and CDR2 SVGAGI. Trimming pared 0 bases from V and 0 bases from J, leaving 6 bases between. This CDR3 comprises 16 residues. CDR3 in DNA: TGTGCCAGCAGTTACTCCCCCAGCTCCTATAATTCACCCCTCCACTTT. Translating gives CASSYSPSSYNSPLHF.

The chain carries TRBV7-2 and TRBJ1-1; D is ambiguous. This CDR3 is built from 13 residues. Per the germline V gene, CDR1 is SGHTA and CDR2 is FQGNSA. V lost 5 bases, J lost 6 bases, and 13 bases lay in between. The CDR3 region is CASSPVGAAEAFF. The DNA of the CDR3 is TGTGCCAGCAGCCCAGTGGGCGCAGCTGAAGCTTTCTTT.

This chain joins TRBV2 and TRBJ2-5; D is uncertain. The V gene lost 6 bases and the J gene lost 3 bases, with 14 bases spanning the gap. The CDR3 is made up of 14 amino acids. CDR1 is SNHLY and CDR2 is FYNNEI in the germline V gene. The CDR3 spells CASRPRSTKETQYF. The CDR3, as DNA: TGTGCCAGCAGGCCCAGGTCTACCAAAGAGACCCAGTACTTC.

This clone has just one count. The gene calls are TRBV7-2 and TRBJ2-1; 9 nucleotides align to TRBD2. The ends lost 6 bases at V and 4 bases at J; junction bases unmatched: 7. Germline V gives CDR1 SGHTA, CDR2 FQGNSA. The CDR3 is made up of 15 amino acids. CDR3 amino acids: CASRHAGGEYNEQFF. The CDR3 nucleotides read TGTGCCAGCAGACATGCGGGGGGGGAGTACAATGAGCAGTTCTTC.

The J gene is TRBJ1-4, the V gene TRBV7-2; D may be TRBD1 (6 bases). V was pared by 6 bases and J by 8 bases, with 13 bases between. Per germline, CDR1 SGHTA and CDR2 FQGNSA. The CDR3 has 13 amino acids. DNA for the CDR3: TGTGCCAGCAGGCAGGCAGGGGAGGAAAAACTGTTTTTT. Its translation is CASRQAGEEKLFF.

The chain recombines TRBV27 with TRBJ2-1, with a weak D call TRBD1 (6 bases). Looked up from germline, CDR1 is MNHEY and CDR2 is SMNVEV (reference sequence). Trimming took off 5 bases at V and 9 bases at J, with 11 bases between the two ends. The CDR3 is 12 residues long. The CDR3 DNA follows: TGTGCCAGCAGTGCTTCCAGGGGTGAGCAGTTCTTC. Translating it yields CASSASRGEQFF.

This clone has just a few counts. The chain couples TRBV6-1 to TRBJ1-4; 7 nucleotides agree with TRBD1. V was pared by 3 bases and J by 0 bases, with 13 bases of the junction left unmatched. The CDR3 sequence is 19 residues long. Germline CDR1 is MNHNS and CDR2 is SASEGT. The CDR3 loop is CASSDVTGPTRATNEKLFF. As DNA, the CDR3 is TGTGCCAGCAGTGATGTGACAGGGCCCACTCGAGCAACTAATGAAAAACTGTTTTTT.

The chain uses TRBV7-2 and TRBJ2-4; 7 nucleotides match TRBD2. With V trimmed by 2 bases and J by 8 bases, 3 bases remained unmatched. The V gene's germline CDR1 is SGHTA and CDR2 FQGNSA. There are 13 residues in the CDR3. CDR3 DNA sequence: TGTGCCAGCAGCTTAAGGGGAGGGGACATTCAGTACTTC. Residues: CASSLRGGDIQYF.

The CDR3 reads CSGRQGNTEAFF. CDR3 nucleotides: TGCAGCGGAAGACAGGGGAACACTGAAGCTTTCTTT. The chain carries TRBV29-1 and TRBJ1-1; the match to TRBD1 covers 7 bases. The germline V gene encodes CDR1 SQVTM and CDR2 ANQGSEA. The CDR3 length is 12 residues. After removal of 7 bases from V and 1 base from J, the junction contained 3 bases not matched to a gene. The full variable domain, rest sourced from reference TRBV29-1 and TRBJ1-1, is SAVISQKPSRDICQRGTSLTIQCQVDSQVTMMFWYRQQPGQSLTLIATANQGSEATYESGFVIDKFPISRPNLTFSTLTVSNMSPEDSSIYLCSGRQGNTEAFFGQGTRLTVV.

The chain couples TRBV7-3 to TRBJ1-1, with D possibly matching TRBD1 (6 bases). The ends were cut back, 4 bases at V and 7 bases at J, with 13 bases in the middle. The CDR3 runs 13 residues. Germline V CDR1 and CDR2: SGHTA, FQGTGA. CDR3 sequence: CASSWQGTDEAFF. The CDR3 coding sequence is TGTGCCAGCAGCTGGCAGGGGACGGATGAAGCTTTCTTT.

This chain uses TRBV5-6 with TRBJ2-7; perhaps TRBD2 as D (6 bases). Germline assignment: CDR1 SGHDT and CDR2 YYEEEE. V lost 4 bases and J 3 bases, leaving 20 bases between the germline ends. The CDR3 is made up of 16 amino acids. CDR3 sequence reads: CASSPSQEGILYEQYF. CDR3 DNA sequence: TGTGCCAGCAGCCCTTCCCAGGAGGGGATCCTCTACGAGCAGTACTTC.

This clone was found once. The rearrangement joins TRBV4-1 to TRBJ1-5; D is undetermined. The V end lost 0 bases, the J end lost 6 bases, and 9 bases lay between the germline ends. Germline V CDR1 and CDR2: MGHRA, YSYEKL. This CDR3 region has 14 residues. The CDR3 loop reads CASSQEPGVQPQHF. The CDR3 bases are TGCGCCAGCAGCCAAGAACCCGGGGTTCAGCCCCAGCATTTT.

V gene TRBV12-5 combines with J gene TRBJ1-5; possible D gene TRBD1, 6 bases. Trimming removed 4 bases at V and 5 bases at J, with 33 bases between. The CDR3 totals 21 residues. The germline gives CDR1 LGHNT, CDR2 FRNRAP. The CDR3 coding sequence is TGTGCTAGTGGTTCGTCTCCCCCGGGACAACCGGGCTATTTAGGATATCAGCCCCAGCATTTT. It is translated as CASGSSPPGQPGYLGYQPQHF.

In this sample, this clone turned up once. The genes are TRBV9 and TRBJ1-1, with D perhaps matching TRBD1 (5 bases). CDR1 SGDLS and CDR2 YYNGEE come from the germline V gene. The CDR3 consists of 14 residues. Trimming shortened V by 4 bases and J by 4 bases, and 14 bases separated the two germline ends. CDR3 protein: CASSQQQAGTEAFF. CDR3 nucleotide sequence: TGTGCCAGCAGCCAACAACAGGCAGGCACTGAAGCTTTCTTT.